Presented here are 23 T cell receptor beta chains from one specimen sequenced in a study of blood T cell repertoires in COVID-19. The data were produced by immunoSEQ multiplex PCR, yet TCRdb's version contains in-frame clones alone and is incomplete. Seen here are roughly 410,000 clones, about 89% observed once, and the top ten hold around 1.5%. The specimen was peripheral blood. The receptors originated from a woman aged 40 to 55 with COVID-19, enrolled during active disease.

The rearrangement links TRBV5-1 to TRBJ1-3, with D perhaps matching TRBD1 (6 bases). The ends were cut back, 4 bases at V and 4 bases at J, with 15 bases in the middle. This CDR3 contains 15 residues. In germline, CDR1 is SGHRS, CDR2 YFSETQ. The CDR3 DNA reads TGCGCCAGCAGCCGTACAGGGAAGTCCGGAAACACCATATATTTT. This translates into CASSRTGKSGNTIYF.

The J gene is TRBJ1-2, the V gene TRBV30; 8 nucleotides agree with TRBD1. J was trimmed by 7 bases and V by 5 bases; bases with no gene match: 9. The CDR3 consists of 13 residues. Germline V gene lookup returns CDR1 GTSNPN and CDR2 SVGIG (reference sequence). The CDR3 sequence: CAWFGGTGGGYTF. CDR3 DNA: TGTGCCTGGTTTGGAGGGACAGGCGGTGGCTACACCTTC.

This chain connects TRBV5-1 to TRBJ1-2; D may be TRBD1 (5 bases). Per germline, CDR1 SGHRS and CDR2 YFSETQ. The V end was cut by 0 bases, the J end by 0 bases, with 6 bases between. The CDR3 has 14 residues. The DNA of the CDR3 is TGCGCCAGCAGCTTGGAGACAGCTAACTATGGCTACACCTTC. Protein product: CASSLETANYGYTF. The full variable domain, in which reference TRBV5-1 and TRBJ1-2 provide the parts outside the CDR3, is KAGVTQTPRYLIKTRGQQVTLSCSPISGHRSVSWYQQTPGQGLQFLFEYFSETQRNKGNFPGRFSGRQFSNSRSEMNVSTLELGDSALYLCASSLETANYGYTFGSGTRLTVV.

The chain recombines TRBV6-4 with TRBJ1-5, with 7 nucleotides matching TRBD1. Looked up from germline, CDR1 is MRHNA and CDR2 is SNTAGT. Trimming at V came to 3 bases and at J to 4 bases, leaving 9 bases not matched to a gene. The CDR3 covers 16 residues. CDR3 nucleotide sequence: TGTGCCAGCAGTGATTTTCCGGGACAGCTTAATCAGCCCCAGCATTTT. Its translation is CASSDFPGQLNQPQHF.

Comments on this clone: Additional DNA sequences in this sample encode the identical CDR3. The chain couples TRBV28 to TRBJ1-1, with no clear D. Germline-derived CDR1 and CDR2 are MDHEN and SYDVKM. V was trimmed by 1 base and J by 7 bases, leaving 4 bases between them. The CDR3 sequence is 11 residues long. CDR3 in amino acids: CASSLYSEAFF. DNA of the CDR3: TGTGCCAGCAGTTTATACAGTGAAGCTTTCTTT.

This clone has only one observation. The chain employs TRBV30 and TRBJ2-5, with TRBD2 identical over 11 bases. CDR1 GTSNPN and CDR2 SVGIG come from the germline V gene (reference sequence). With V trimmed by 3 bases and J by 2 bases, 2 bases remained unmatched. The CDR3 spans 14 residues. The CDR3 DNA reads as TGTGCCTGGAGGGTAGCGGGAGGGCAAGAGACCCAGTACTTC. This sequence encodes CAWRVAGGQETQYF.

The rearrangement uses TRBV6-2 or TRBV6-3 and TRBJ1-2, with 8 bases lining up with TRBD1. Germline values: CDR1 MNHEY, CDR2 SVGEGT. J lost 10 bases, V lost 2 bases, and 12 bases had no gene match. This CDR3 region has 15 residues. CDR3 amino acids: CASSYITGQEKAYTF. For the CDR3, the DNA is TGTGCCAGCAGTTACATCACGGGACAGGAAAAAGCCTACACCTTC.

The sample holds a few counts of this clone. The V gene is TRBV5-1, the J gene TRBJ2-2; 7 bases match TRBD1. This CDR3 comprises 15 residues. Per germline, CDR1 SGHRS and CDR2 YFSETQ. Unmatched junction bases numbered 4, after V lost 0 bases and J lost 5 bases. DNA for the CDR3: TGCGCCAGCAGCTTGGTAGGGGGCGTTACCGGGGAGCTGTTTTTT. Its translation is CASSLVGGVTGELFF. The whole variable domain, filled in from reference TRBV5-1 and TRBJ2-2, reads KAGVTQTPRYLIKTRGQQVTLSCSPISGHRSVSWYQQTPGQGLQFLFEYFSETQRNKGNFPGRFSGRQFSNSRSEMNVSTLELGDSALYLCASSLVGGVTGELFFGEGSRLTVL.

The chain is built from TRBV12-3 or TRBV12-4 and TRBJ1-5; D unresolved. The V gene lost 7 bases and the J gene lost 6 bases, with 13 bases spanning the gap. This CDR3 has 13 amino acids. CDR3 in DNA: TGTGCCAGCACCTTGGGAGTGAGTCAGCCCCAGCATTTT. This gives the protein CASTLGVSQPQHF.

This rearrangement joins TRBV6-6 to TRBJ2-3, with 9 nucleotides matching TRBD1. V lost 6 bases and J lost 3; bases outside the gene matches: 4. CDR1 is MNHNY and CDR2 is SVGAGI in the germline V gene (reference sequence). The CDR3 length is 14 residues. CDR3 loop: CASRGTGRTDTQYF. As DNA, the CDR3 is TGTGCCAGCAGAGGGACAGGGAGGACAGATACGCAGTATTTT.

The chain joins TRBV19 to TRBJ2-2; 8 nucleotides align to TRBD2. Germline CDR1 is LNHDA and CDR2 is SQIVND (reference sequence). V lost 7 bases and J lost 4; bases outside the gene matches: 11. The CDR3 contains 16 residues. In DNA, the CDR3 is TGTGCCAGTAAGGACGGGGCGGGGGGCTCCACCGGGGAGCTGTTTTTT. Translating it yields CASKDGAGGSTGELFF.

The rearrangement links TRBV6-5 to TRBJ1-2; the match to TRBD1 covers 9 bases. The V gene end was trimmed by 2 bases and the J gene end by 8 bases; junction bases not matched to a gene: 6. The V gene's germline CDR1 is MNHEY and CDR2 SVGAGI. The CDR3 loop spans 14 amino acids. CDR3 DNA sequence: TGTGCCAGCAGTTACGGACAGGGGATTGGCGGCTACACCTTC. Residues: CASSYGQGIGGYTF.

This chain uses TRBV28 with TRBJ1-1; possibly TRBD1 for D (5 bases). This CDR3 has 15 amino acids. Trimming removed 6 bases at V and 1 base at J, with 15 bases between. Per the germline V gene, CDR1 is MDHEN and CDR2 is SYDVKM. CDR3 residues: CASRQMTVWNTEAFF. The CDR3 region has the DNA TGTGCCAGCAGACAGATGACAGTTTGGAACACTGAAGCTTTCTTT.

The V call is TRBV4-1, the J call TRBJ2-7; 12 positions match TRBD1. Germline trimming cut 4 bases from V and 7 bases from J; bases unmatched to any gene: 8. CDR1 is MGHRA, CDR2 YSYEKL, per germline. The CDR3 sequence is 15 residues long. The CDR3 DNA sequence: TGCGCCAGCAGCCGCTCGGGACAGGGGGCTGATGAGCAGTACTTC. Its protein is CASSRSGQGADEQYF.

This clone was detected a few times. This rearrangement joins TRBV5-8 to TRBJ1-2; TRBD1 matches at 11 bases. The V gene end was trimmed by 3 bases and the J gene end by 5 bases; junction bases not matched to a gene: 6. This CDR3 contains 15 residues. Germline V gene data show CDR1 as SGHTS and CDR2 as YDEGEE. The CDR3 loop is CASSYRTGGYYGYTF. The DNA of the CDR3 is TGTGCCAGCAGCTATAGGACAGGGGGCTATTATGGCTACACCTTC.

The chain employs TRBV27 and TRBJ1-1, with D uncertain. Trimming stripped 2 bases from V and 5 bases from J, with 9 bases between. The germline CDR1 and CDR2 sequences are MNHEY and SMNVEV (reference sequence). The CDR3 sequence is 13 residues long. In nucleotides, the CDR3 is TGTGCCAGCAGTTTAGAGGGCGGGACTGAAGCTTTCTTT. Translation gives CASSLEGGTEAFF.

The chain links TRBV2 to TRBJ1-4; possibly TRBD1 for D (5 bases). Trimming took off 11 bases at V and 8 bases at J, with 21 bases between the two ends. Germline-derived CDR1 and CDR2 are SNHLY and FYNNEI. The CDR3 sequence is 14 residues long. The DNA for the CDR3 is TGTGCCGCCCGTCCGGGACTAAGCCGGGAAAAACTGTTTTTT. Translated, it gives CAARPGLSREKLFF.

CDR3 bases: TGTGCCAGCAGTCCTAGCCCCCGGGACTCAAGGAGCTCTGGAAACACCATATATTTT. Translating gives CASSPSPRDSRSSGNTIYF. The chain links TRBV28 to TRBJ1-3; D possibly corresponds to TRBD1 (5 bases). Germline V CDR1 and CDR2: MDHEN, SYDVKM. This CDR3 is built from 19 residues. V gave up 5 bases and J gave up 0 bases, with 23 bases separating them.

This chain's CDR3 is CASSEYRGGQDEQYF. DNA for the CDR3: TGTGCCAGCTCTGAATACAGGGGCGGCCAGGACGAGCAGTACTTC. The chain couples TRBV18 to TRBJ2-7; 7 nucleotides align to TRBD1. Germline CDR1 KGHSH, CDR2 LQKENI. With 6 bases clipped from V and 5 bases from J, the junction kept 13 bases outside the gene matches. The CDR3 loop spans 15 amino acids.

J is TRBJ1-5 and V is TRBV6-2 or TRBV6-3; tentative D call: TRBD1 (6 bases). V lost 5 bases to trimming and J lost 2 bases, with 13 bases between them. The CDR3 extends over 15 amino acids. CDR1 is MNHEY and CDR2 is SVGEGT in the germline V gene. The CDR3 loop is CASSAQGWGNQPQHF. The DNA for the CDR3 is TGTGCCAGCAGTGCACAGGGCTGGGGCAATCAGCCCCAGCATTTT.

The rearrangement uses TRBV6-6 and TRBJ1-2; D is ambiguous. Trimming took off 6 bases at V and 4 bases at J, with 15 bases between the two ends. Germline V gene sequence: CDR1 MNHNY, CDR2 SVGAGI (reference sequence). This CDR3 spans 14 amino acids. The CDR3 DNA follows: TGTGCCAGCAGATTGGGAATACGGGGCTATGGCTACACCTTC. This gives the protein CASRLGIRGYGYTF.

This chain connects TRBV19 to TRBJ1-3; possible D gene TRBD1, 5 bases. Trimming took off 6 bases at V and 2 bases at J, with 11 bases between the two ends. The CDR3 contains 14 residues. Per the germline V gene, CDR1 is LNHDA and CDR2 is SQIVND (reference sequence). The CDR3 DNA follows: TGTGCCAGTAGCTCCTTGGGGCCTGGAAACACCATATATTTT. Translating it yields CASSSLGPGNTIYF.

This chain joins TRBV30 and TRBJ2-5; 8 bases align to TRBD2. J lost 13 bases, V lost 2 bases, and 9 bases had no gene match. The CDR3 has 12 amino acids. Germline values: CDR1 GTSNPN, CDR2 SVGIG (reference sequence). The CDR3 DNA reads TGTGCCTGGAGTCGGGAGGGGGGGCGGAGGTACTTC. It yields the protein CAWSREGGRRYF.